This TCR beta chain is drawn from a study of response to subunit inactivated influenza vaccine. Study conclusions and caveats: Every seasonal influenza vaccination brings in few new T cells, the authors suggested.

TCRdb re-called the RT-PCR reads through MiXCR, storing one row per CDR3 protein. The data contain approximately 310,000 distinct CDR3 sequences, 21% of them singletons. This clonotype came up many times. Its antigen is not identified. The TCR was taken from a man between 50 and 69 years old who received an inactivated influenza vaccine. The sequencing here drew on PBMCs from blood, taken about 19 months after vaccination.

The CDR3: CASSLATGANYGYTF. Written as DNA, the CDR3 is TGTGCCAGCAGCTTAGCAACAGGGGCTAACTATGGCTACACCTTC. The rearrangement links TRBV11-2 to TRBJ1-2, with 7 bases fitting TRBD1. V shed 1 base and J 0 bases; nucleotides not matched to a gene: 2. Germline assignment: CDR1 SGHAT and CDR2 FQNNGV. The CDR3 has 15 amino acids.